A selection of T cell receptor beta chains follows, all from one sample in a study of shared clonotypes between healthy human individuals. Libraries were prepared by immunoSEQ multiplex PCR; TCRdb keeps only in-frame clonotypes and omits some of them. The profile shows about 480,000 clones, nearly 80% of them singletons. Sequenced material: PBMCs. All receptors derive from a woman aged 40 to 55 in good health. Some clones in this sample may be carry-over from other donors' samples. Both conserved end residues are part of each CDR3.

TRBJ1-5	TRBV28	CASSFSGQPQHF
TRBJ2-3	TRBV28	CASNGNPTDTQYF
TRBJ2-3	TRBV11-2	CASELNTDTQYF
TRBJ2-5	TRBV7-9	CASSLILQETQYF
TRBJ1-2	TRBV30	CAWKLPSNYGYTF
TRBJ2-7	TRBV6-6	CASSPWTGAYEQYF
TRBJ2-2	TRBV6-5	CASSTTGPGTGELFF
TRBJ2-1	TRBV30	CALWGQAYEQFF
TRBJ2-7	TRBV5-1	CASSLLAGETYEQYF
TRBJ2-6	TRBV9	CASSVDGTGTGANVLTF
TRBJ2-5	TRBV6-1	CASSPSQSMTQYF
TRBJ2-5	TRBV18	CASSPGETQYF
TRBJ2-2	TRBV7-3	CASSFSGGTNTGELFF
TRBJ1-2	TRBV18	CASSPRTEPFYGYTF
TRBJ1-1	TRBV28	CASSLTTGMNTEAFF
TRBJ1-5	TRBV6-1	CASSEEWYSQPQHF
TRBJ2-7	TRBV9	CASSVEGGGTSEQYF
TRBJ1-1	TRBV5-1	CASREQGATEAFF
TRBJ2-7	TRBV7-2	CASSLVGQGFEQYF
TRBJ2-2	TRBV4-1	CASRKTSGTGELFF
TRBJ2-1	TRBV11-1	CASSLARGGYNEQFF
TRBJ2-5	TRBV27	CASSPRSVGTQYF
TRBJ2-1	TRBV7-3	CASSLNRNNEQFF
TRBJ1-1	TRBV6-6	CASRHREAFF
TRBJ2-5	TRBV7-9	CASSLSGPQYF
TRBJ1-1	TRBV29-1	CSVLGRGSDNEAFF
TRBJ1-1	TRBV18	CASSLYMWTEAFF
TRBJ2-1	TRBV9	CASSVASGGNEQFF
TRBJ2-7	TRBV23-1	CASSHLAGVWYEQYF
TRBJ2-2	TRBV7-1	CASSLLTSTGELFF
TRBJ2-2	TRBV7-9	CASSSPFTGELFF
TRBJ1-2	TRBV28	CASSLILGAEKNYGYTF
TRBJ2-5	TRBV5-1	CASFVTGGQETQYF
TRBJ2-5	TRBV29-1	CSVEQGRETQYF
TRBJ2-7	TRBV5-5	CASSQRQGTPNEQYF
TRBJ2-5	TRBV28	CASSLTGTGGIRYF
TRBJ1-1	TRBV6-6	CASSLRTGNTEAFF
TRBJ2-7	TRBV5-3	CARPRQYF
TRBJ1-2	TRBV5-4	CASSLTGANYGYTF
TRBJ2-7	TRBV2	CASSEWDRGKNEQYF
TRBJ2-7	TRBV10-3	CATGTSGSALSSYEQYF
TRBJ1-1	TRBV9	CASSVGGALNAEAFF
TRBJ2-7	TRBV28	CASSPSGRAGEQYF
TRBJ2-7	TRBV5-1	CASSLASLLDEQYF
TRBJ2-5	TRBV11-2	CASRSAGRGHQETQYF
TRBJ2-7	TRBV5-1	CASSQPDSLYEQYF
TRBJ2-5	TRBV5-1	CASSLPGTSGPETQYF
TRBJ1-1	TRBV7-9	CASSPGEGRAFF
TRBJ2-7	TRBV5-1	CASSFGPPSRQVSYEQYF
TRBJ1-4	TRBV6-6	CASSYRMGQPSEKLFF
TRBJ1-1	TRBV21-1	CASSKEVEGSTEAFF
TRBJ2-5	TRBV7-9	CASSPRDFQETQYF